This paragraph covers one T cell receptor (beta chain) sequence. Antigen specificity is unknown. This specimen comes from a study of identifying expanded T cells in peripheral blood. Study outcomes and limitations: Differentially abundant clones: roughly 1.3 between replicates, approximately 15 at around 14 days, over 18 at four.

Germline-derived CDR1 and CDR2 are MNHNY and SVGAGI (reference sequence). The CDR3 covers 15 residues. Trimming took 2 bases from V and 2 from J; bases not matched to a gene: 2. The data were produced by immunoSEQ multiplex PCR, yet TCRdb's version contains in-frame clones alone and is incomplete. Altogether roughly 78,000 clones are present, roughly 90% being singletons, with the ten largest covering over 2.5%. The chain has TRBV6-6 and TRBJ1-3; TRBD1 aligns across 8 bases. The source of this sequence is a person between 18 and 70 years old in good health. The specimen sequenced was blood. The CDR3 bases are TGTGCCAGCAGTTACAAACAGGGGGCTGGAAACACCATATATTTT. Translated, it gives CASSYKQGAGNTIYF.